One TCR beta chain is described in this entry. Its antigen is unknown. The table came from immunoSEQ multiplex PCR; TCRdb's copy has only in-frame clones and leaves some out. The data show over 90,000 clones, roughly 88% seen once. V lost 5 bases and J lost 8, with 16 bases in between. The CDR3 is 14 residues long. Germline V gives CDR1 MNHEY, CDR2 SVGAGI. This entry comes from a study of T cell responses to AZD1222 COVID-19 vaccine. Findings of the study overall: White British ancestry dominated among donors, who included more females, and clonal diversity was possibly underestimated. Two AZD1222 doses significantly raised spike-specific TCR breadth and depth over controls.

The rearrangement joins TRBV6-5 to TRBJ2-1; D is unresolved. The sequencing here drew on peripheral blood, taken on day 0 of AZD1222 vaccination. The sequence derives from an adult in good health. CDR3 DNA sequence: TGTGCCAGCAGTACCCAGGTCGGCGGAGATGAGCAGTTCTTC. Its protein product is CASSTQVGGDEQFF.